The 23 T cell receptor beta chains below all came from one sample that was sequenced in a study of cytotoxic CD8 clonotypes in ibrutinib-treated CLL. Using immunoSEQ multiplex PCR, the repertoire was profiled, and TCRdb retains in-frame clones only, with some absent. The profile shows approximately 190,000 clones, approximately 70% of them singletons. This specimen was PBMCs, taken after 12 months of ibrutinib treatment. Receptors originate from a human donor with chronic lymphocytic leukemia.

The chain employs TRBV7-9 and TRBJ1-3; D is ambiguous. The CDR3 contains 14 residues. Germline CDR1 SEHNR, CDR2 FQNEAQ (reference sequence). V was clipped by 2 bases and J by 4 bases, with 9 bases between them. The CDR3: CASSLNGLGNTIYF. CDR3 sequence (DNA): TGTGCCAGCAGCTTAAATGGTCTGGGAAACACCATATATTTT. Full variable domain (missing parts from reference TRBV7-9 and TRBJ1-3): DTGVSQNPRHKITKRGQNVTFRCDPISEHNRLYWYRQTLGQGPEFLTYFQNEAQLEKSRLLSDRFSAERPKGSFSTLEIQRTEQGDSAMYLCASSLNGLGNTIYFGEGSWLTVV.

The chain links TRBV2 to TRBJ2-5, with D possibly matching TRBD1 (5 bases). Trimming stripped 6 bases from V and 0 bases from J, with 8 bases between. Germline V lookup: CDR1 SNHLY, CDR2 FYNNEI. CDR3 length: 13 residues. The CDR3 DNA follows: TGTGCCAGCAGAACAGGCTACCAAGAGACCCAGTACTTC. It yields the protein CASRTGYQETQYF.

The chain has TRBV5-1 and TRBJ2-6, with 7 bases fitting TRBD1. The ends lost 6 bases at V and 0 bases at J; junction bases unmatched: 3. CDR1 is SGHRS, CDR2 YFSETQ, per germline. The CDR3 totals 15 residues. The DNA for the CDR3 is TGCGCCAGCAAGACAGGGTTCTCTGGGGCCAACGTCCTGACTTTC. The encoded protein is CASKTGFSGANVLTF.

CDR3 region: CASSYGPVRDTQYF. CDR3 nucleotides: TGTGCCAGCAGTTATGGTCCCGTCCGCGATACGCAGTATTTT. The V and J genes are TRBV6-5 and TRBJ2-3; D not certain. In germline, CDR1 is MNHEY, CDR2 SVGAGI. CDR3 length: 14 amino acids. The ends were cut back, 3 bases at V and 6 bases at J, with 13 bases in the middle.

The chain joins TRBV28 to TRBJ1-2, with D unclear. The CDR3 consists of 17 residues. Trimming left V 2 bases short and J 4 bases short, with 20 bases between. CDR1 is MDHEN, CDR2 SYDVKM, per germline. The CDR3 region is CASSLNPGIGRFYGYTF. CDR3 nucleotide sequence: TGTGCCAGCAGTTTAAATCCCGGGATCGGCCGGTTCTATGGCTACACCTTC.

The chain uses TRBV6-1 and TRBJ2-3; 9 nucleotides align to TRBD1. The ends lost 4 bases at V and 7 bases at J; junction bases unmatched: 9. Germline V gene data show CDR1 as MNHNS and CDR2 as SASEGT. The CDR3 has 15 residues. CDR3 sequence reads: CASSVQDRGGNTQYF. The CDR3 DNA reads TGTGCCAGCAGTGTACAGGACAGGGGAGGGAATACGCAGTATTTT.

The V gene is TRBV6-5, the J gene TRBJ1-1, with D unclear. Germline loops: CDR1 MNHEY, CDR2 SVGAGI. Trimming cost V 6 bases and J 1 base, with 12 bases left between them. This CDR3 is 14 amino acids long. For the CDR3, the DNA is TGTGCCAGCAGGACCCCGGGTGGGAACACTGAAGCTTTCTTT. It encodes CASRTPGGNTEAFF.

This sequence joins TRBV18 and TRBJ2-4; 7 bases fit TRBD1. V shed 4 bases and J 9 bases; nucleotides not matched to a gene: 9. From germline, CDR1 is KGHSH and CDR2 LQKENI. The CDR3 sequence is 14 residues long. CDR3 protein: CASSQGQAIGIQYF. For the CDR3, the DNA is TGTGCCAGCTCACAAGGACAGGCAATTGGCATTCAGTACTTC. Full variable domain (missing parts from reference TRBV18 and TRBJ2-4): NAGVMQNPRHLVRRRGQEARLRCSPMKGHSHVYWYRQLPEEGLKFMVYLQKENIIDESGMPKERFSAEFPKEGPSILRIQQVVRGDSAAYFCASSQGQAIGIQYFGAGTRLSVL.

The chain recombines TRBV7-3 with TRBJ1-2, with 11 bases matching TRBD1. The CDR3 is made up of 17 amino acids. The V segment lost 5 bases and the J segment 3 bases; nucleotides outside the gene matches: 11. CDR1 is SGHTA, CDR2 FQGTGA, per germline. CDR3 nucleotide sequence: TGTGCCAGCAGCCTCGCAGCTGGGACAGGGGGAGACTATGGCTACACCTTC. Translated, it gives CASSLAAGTGGDYGYTF.

The chain's CDR3 is CASSPPSGVWNSPLHF. CDR3 nucleotides: TGCGCCAGCAGTCCCCCCTCGGGGGTATGGAATTCACCCCTCCACTTT. The rearrangement links TRBV23-1 to TRBJ1-6; tentatively, D is TRBD1 (5 bases). Being an ORF, TRBV23-1 has a function that is uncertain. V lost 4 bases, J lost 7 bases, and 17 bases lay in between. The CDR3 consists of 16 residues.

This clone was counted only a few times. This chain connects TRBV10-3 to TRBJ1-5; no clear D. Germline V gene sequence: CDR1 ENHRY, CDR2 SYGVKD. V was clipped by 2 bases and J by 1 base, with 12 bases between them. CDR3 length equals 16 residues. CDR3 protein: CAISEAKVRSNQPQHF. The CDR3 nucleotides are TGTGCCATCAGTGAGGCGAAGGTAAGGAGCAATCAGCCCCAGCATTTT.

V and J are TRBV2 and TRBJ2-5; D unclear. Germline V gene lookup returns CDR1 SNHLY and CDR2 FYNNEI. Trimming took 2 bases from V and 0 from J, leaving 10 bases between them. CDR3 length equals 15 residues. The CDR3 spells CASSELGGNQETQYF. The CDR3, as DNA: TGTGCCAGCAGTGAACTCGGCGGAAACCAAGAGACCCAGTACTTC.

This clone was seen a handful of times. The rearrangement joins TRBV4-3 to TRBJ1-2; no clear D gene. The germline gives CDR1 LGHNA, CDR2 YSLEER. V lost 3 bases and J lost 3, with 8 bases in between. CDR3 length equals 13 residues. CDR3: CASSHGTDYGYTF. CDR3 nucleotides: TGCGCCAGCAGCCATGGAACAGACTATGGCTACACCTTC.

The chain recombines TRBV27 with TRBJ2-1; either TRBD1 or TRBD2 may fit D (6 bases each). This CDR3 is 15 amino acids long. Trimming took off 2 bases at V and 1 base at J, with 9 bases between the two ends. Germline loops: CDR1 MNHEY, CDR2 SMNVEV (reference sequence). CDR3 sequence (DNA): TGTGCCAGCAGTTTAGTAGGGGGGTCCTACAATGAGCAGTTCTTC. Protein product: CASSLVGGSYNEQFF.

This chain joins TRBV9 and TRBJ2-6; no reliable D call. The CDR3 extends over 13 amino acids. Looked up from germline, CDR1 is SGDLS and CDR2 is YYNGEE. V was trimmed by 1 base and J by 4 bases, leaving 3 bases between them. The CDR3, as DNA: TGTGCCAGCAGCGTATCAGGGGCCAACGTCCTGACTTTC. It specifies CASSVSGANVLTF.

This clone occurred a few times. V is TRBV30 and J is TRBJ2-3, with D perhaps matching TRBD1 or TRBD2 (5 bases each). This CDR3 spans 12 amino acids. Trimming took 0 bases from V and 8 from J, leaving 9 bases between them. Germline-derived CDR1 and CDR2 are GTSNPN and SVGIG (reference sequence). The CDR3 loop reads CAWSVGAGTQYF. The CDR3, as DNA: TGTGCCTGGAGTGTAGGGGCGGGTACGCAGTATTTT.

The chain joins TRBV9 to TRBJ1-2, with D unresolved. Germline V CDR1 and CDR2: SGDLS, YYNGEE. The CDR3 is made up of 16 amino acids. V lost 0 bases to trimming and J lost 2 bases, with 14 bases between them. The CDR3 here is CASSVVEVPANYGYTF. CDR3 bases: TGTGCCAGCAGCGTAGTCGAGGTCCCAGCGAACTATGGCTACACCTTC.

The CDR3 DNA reads TGTGCCAGCCCCCGGGCGAGGGACAGGGGTTTGGAGACCCAGTACTTC. Its protein product is CASPRARDRGLETQYF. The chain employs TRBV11-2 and TRBJ2-5; 10 bases fit TRBD1. The CDR3 is 16 amino acids. The trim removed 8 bases at V and 5 bases at J, leaving 14 bases unmatched. Germline assignment: CDR1 SGHAT and CDR2 FQNNGV.

The sample holds a few counts of this clone. The chain uses TRBV30 and TRBJ2-3; D is perhaps TRBD1 (6 bases). Trimming shortened V by 1 base and J by 4 bases, and 9 bases separated the two germline ends. CDR1 and CDR2 (germline): GTSNPN, SVGIG (reference sequence). The CDR3 is 13 residues long. The CDR3 here is CAWSGQGSDTQYF. In DNA, the CDR3 is TGTGCCTGGAGTGGGCAGGGGTCAGATACGCAGTATTTT.

Turning to this clone: This CDR3 is also generated by other DNA sequences in the sample. The rearrangement links TRBV30 to TRBJ2-7, with 9 bases that match TRBD1. This CDR3 has 14 amino acids. The ends lost 4 bases at V and 2 bases at J; junction bases unmatched: 6. Germline CDR1 and CDR2: GTSNPN and SVGIG (reference sequence). CDR3 sequence (DNA): TGTGCCTGGACCCCCGGGACAGGGACCTACGAGCAGTACTTC. The encoded protein is CAWTPGTGTYEQYF. Combining the CDR3 with reference TRBV30 and TRBJ2-7 gives the whole variable domain SQTIHQWPATLVQPVGSPLSLECTVEGTSNPNLYWYRQAAGRGLQLLFYSVGIGQISSEVPQNLSASRPQDRQFILSSKKLLLSDSGFYLCAWTPGTGTYEQYFGPGTRLTVT.

The chain carries TRBV6-6 and TRBJ1-1; D gene unclear. V was trimmed by 6 bases and J by 8 bases, leaving 10 bases between them. The CDR3 spans 11 residues. Germline CDR1 and CDR2: MNHNY and SVGAGI (reference sequence). The CDR3 spells CASSPWREAFF. CDR3 nucleotide sequence: TGTGCCAGCAGCCCTTGGAGGGAAGCTTTCTTT.

Worth noting for this clone: This sample includes further DNA sequences coding for the same CDR3. The chain carries TRBV19 and TRBJ1-1; TRBD1 aligns across 9 bases. J lost 5 bases, V lost 5 bases, and 6 bases had no gene match. The CDR3 runs to 14 residues. The germline V gene encodes CDR1 LNHDA and CDR2 SQIVND (reference sequence). The CDR3 loop is CASSSDRGRTEAFF. The CDR3 nucleotides are TGTGCCAGTAGTTCCGACAGGGGGAGGACTGAAGCTTTCTTT.

This rearrangement joins TRBV6-5 to TRBJ1-3; the D gene is possibly TRBD1 (6 bases). The V gene lost 3 bases and the J gene lost 0 bases, with 9 bases spanning the gap. The CDR3 length is 15 residues. Per germline, CDR1 MNHEY and CDR2 SVGAGI. The CDR3 spells CASSYGTTSGNTIYF. The CDR3 bases are TGTGCCAGCAGTTATGGGACAACCTCTGGAAACACCATATATTTT.